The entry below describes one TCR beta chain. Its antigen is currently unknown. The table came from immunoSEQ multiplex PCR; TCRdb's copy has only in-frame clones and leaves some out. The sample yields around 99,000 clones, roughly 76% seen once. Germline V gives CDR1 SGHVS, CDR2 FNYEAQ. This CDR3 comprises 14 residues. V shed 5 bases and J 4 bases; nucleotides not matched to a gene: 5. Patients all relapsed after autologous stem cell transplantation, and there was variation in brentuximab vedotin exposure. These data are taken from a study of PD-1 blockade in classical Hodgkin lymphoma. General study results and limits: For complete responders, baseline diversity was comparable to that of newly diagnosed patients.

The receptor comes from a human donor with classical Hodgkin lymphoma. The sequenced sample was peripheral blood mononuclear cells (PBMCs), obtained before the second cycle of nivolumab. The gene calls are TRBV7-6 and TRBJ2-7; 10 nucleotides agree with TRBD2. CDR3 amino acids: CASSPSGSFYEQYF. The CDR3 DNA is TGTGCCAGCAGCCCTAGCGGGAGTTTTTACGAGCAGTACTTC.